This TCR beta chain was obtained from a study of blood T cell repertoires in COVID-19. Study as a whole: In each case, the material was cDNA or gDNA derived from T cells, B-cell-depleted T cells, or PBMCs.

This clone was observed a handful of times. The CDR3 spans 15 residues. V shed 5 bases and J 1 base; nucleotides not matched to a gene: 7. Germline V gene data show CDR1 as SGHTA and CDR2 as FQGNSA. Profiled with immunoSEQ multiplex PCR; TCRdb holds only in-frame clones, not every one. The repertoire holds approximately 65,000 clones, with around 85% as singletons. The TCR sequence derives from a man aged 60-69 years with acute or convalescent COVID-19. This sequence joins TRBV7-2 and TRBJ1-1; the match to TRBD1 covers 7 bases. Source material: peripheral blood. The CDR3 sequence is CASSPQGIPNTEAFF. The CDR3 DNA reads TGTGCCAGCAGCCCACAGGGGATCCCGAACACTGAAGCTTTCTTT.